The sequence of this T cell receptor beta chain was determined in a study of blood T cell repertoires in COVID-19. About the research overall: There were acute and convalescent COVID-19 samples, and they came from the United States, Italy and Spain. T cells, B-cell-depleted T cells, or PBMCs provided the cDNA or gDNA that served as material.

Germline V CDR1 and CDR2: SSHAT, FNYEAQ (reference sequence). The CDR3 length is 15 residues. Repertoires were generated with immunoSEQ multiplex PCR, while TCRdb's copy carries only in-frame clones and drops some. Of more than 95,000 clones in the sample, roughly 84% were seen once. To note about this clone: One junction end disagrees with the germline gene, perhaps due to a read error.

This TCR came from a human donor in a cohort sampled during active COVID-19. The chain has TRBV7-7 and TRBJ2-5, with 8 bases matching TRBD2. The sample comprised peripheral blood. The CDR3 nucleotides read TGTGCTAGCAGCCTAGGTGCGGGAGGTGTTGAGACCCAGTACTTC. Its translation is CASSLGAGGVETQYF.